This TCR beta chain was captured in a study of shared clonotypes between healthy human individuals. Notes on the study in general: An expected dependence of interdonor clonotype sharing on sequencing depth was noted. Exclusively blood specimens were collected; tissue repertoires likely differ.

The CDR3 loop spans 14 amino acids. CDR1 is SGHDT, CDR2 YYEEEE, per germline. The V end was cut by 4 bases, the J end by 3 bases, with 14 bases between. For this clone: No antigen is known for it.

Tens of thousands of T cell genomes, or about 300 ng DNA, went into replicate PCRs of unsorted PBMC. Here immunoSEQ multiplex PCR was the method, and the copy in TCRdb shows in-frame clones only, minus some. The sample has roughly 500,000 clones; about 72% are singletons. Unsorted samples used roughly 99 million PBMCs for genomic DNA. The V call is TRBV5-6, the J call TRBJ2-7, with a weak D call TRBD2 (5 bases). The sample consisted of PBMCs. The sequence derives from a woman between 35 and 50 years old in good health. Some clones in this sample may be carry-over from other donors' samples. The CDR3 sequence: CASSPSTGIYEQYF. In nucleotides, the CDR3 is TGTGCCAGCAGCCCATCTACCGGGATCTACGAGCAGTACTTC.